These 23 T cell receptor beta chains were sequenced from one sample in a study of Ad26.COV2.S vaccination and SARS-CoV-2 variants. Sequencing was performed with immunoSEQ multiplex PCR; in TCRdb, only in-frame clones are kept and a portion is missing. The repertoire includes about 420,000 clones, around 87% of them detected once, and about 3.6% sits in the top ten. As for treatment: some 20 received Ad26.COV2.S at low or high dose, single or two shots; 5 received placebo; per-sample allocation not given. The study sampled participants on day 63 after the first vaccine or placebo injection. The sample was peripheral blood, taken in a trial of Ad26.COV2.S vaccine versus placebo. The receptors were gathered from a person between 18 and 59 years old who received the Ad26.COV2.S COVID-19 vaccine or a placebo.

The CDR3 region has the DNA TGTGCCAGCAGTTACACGGGGACAACCGGTGGCTACACCTTC. This translates into CASSYTGTTGGYTF. The J gene is TRBJ1-2, the V gene TRBV6-2 or TRBV6-3, with a weak D call TRBD1 (6 bases). V gave up 2 bases and J gave up 7 bases, with 14 bases separating them. CDR3 size: 14 residues. Germline CDR1 and CDR2: MNHEY and SVGEGT.

The gene calls are TRBV19 and TRBJ2-7, with TRBD1 matching over 9 bases. With V trimmed by 10 bases and J by 0 bases, 4 bases remained unmatched. CDR1 and CDR2 (germline): LNHDA, SQIVND (reference sequence). The CDR3 spans 13 residues. The CDR3 nucleotides are TGTGCCACGAAACAGGGGGCCTCCTACGAGCAGTACTTC. It yields the protein CATKQGASYEQYF.

The chain recombines TRBV7-9 with TRBJ2-1; D is possibly TRBD1 (7 bases). Germline CDR1 and CDR2: SEHNR and FQNEAQ (reference sequence). Between the trimmed V and J ends, which lost 5 bases and 7 bases, there was a span of 9 bases. This CDR3 comprises 12 residues. Written as DNA, the CDR3 is TGTGCCAGCAGCCCAGGGGGGAATGAGCAGTTCTTC. As protein: CASSPGGNEQFF.

This chain connects TRBV6-5 to TRBJ2-1, with a weak D call TRBD2 (5 bases). Trimming removed 4 bases from V and 0 bases from J, with 10 bases in between. The CDR3 is made up of 15 amino acids. Germline CDR1 and CDR2: MNHEY and SVGAGI. The CDR3 loop reads CASSWRSVSYNEQFF. The DNA of the CDR3 is TGTGCCAGCAGTTGGAGGTCGGTCTCCTACAATGAGCAGTTCTTC.

The rearrangement joins TRBV4-1 to TRBJ2-7; D may correspond to TRBD1 or TRBD2 (6 bases each). The CDR3 covers 15 residues. The V end lost 0 bases, the J end lost 3 bases, and 12 bases lay between the germline ends. CDR1 is MGHRA and CDR2 is YSYEKL in the germline V gene. CDR3 sequence: CASSQDGGQFYEQYF. The DNA of the CDR3 is TGCGCCAGCAGCCAAGATGGGGGGCAATTCTACGAGCAGTACTTC.

V is TRBV14 and J is TRBJ2-6; no clear D gene. The CDR3 contains 17 residues. Germline assignment: CDR1 SGHDN and CDR2 FVKESK. Deletions cut 0 bases from V and 0 bases from J, with 9 bases between. The CDR3 reads CASSQDSRFSGANVLTF. DNA of the CDR3: TGTGCCAGCAGCCAAGACAGCCGATTCTCTGGGGCCAACGTCCTGACTTTC.

The count of this clone is one. V gene TRBV5-1 combines with J gene TRBJ2-5, with 12 bases fitting TRBD2. J was trimmed by 4 bases and V by 4 bases; bases with no gene match: 5. Germline CDR1 SGHRS, CDR2 YFSETQ. The CDR3 runs to 15 residues. In nucleotides, the CDR3 is TGCGCCAGCAGCCCTAGCGGGGGGGCCGGAGAGACCCAGTACTTC. Translation gives CASSPSGGAGETQYF. Complete variable domain (other parts from reference TRBV5-1 and TRBJ2-5): KAGVTQTPRYLIKTRGQQVTLSCSPISGHRSVSWYQQTPGQGLQFLFEYFSETQRNKGNFPGRFSGRQFSNSRSEMNVSTLELGDSALYLCASSPSGGAGETQYFGPGTRLLVL.

This chain connects TRBV24-1 to TRBJ2-2; D gene unclear. CDR3 length: 16 residues. Germline assignment: CDR1 KGHDR and CDR2 SFDVKD. The germline V and J ends were trimmed by 4 bases and 4 bases, with 15 bases remaining between them. CDR3 region: CATSDTTAQSTGELFF. DNA of the CDR3: TGTGCCACCAGTGACACGACGGCCCAGAGCACCGGGGAGCTGTTTTTT.

The chain links TRBV18 to TRBJ1-1; unclear D gene. The CDR3 runs 12 residues. Looked up from germline, CDR1 is KGHSH and CDR2 is LQKENI. The V and J ends lost 1 base and 5 bases respectively, with 5 bases between them. CDR3 in amino acids: CASSPQETEAFF. As DNA, the CDR3 is TGTGCCAGCTCACCACAGGAAACTGAAGCTTTCTTT.

This chain uses TRBV24-1 with TRBJ2-1; D may be TRBD2 (5 bases). This CDR3 comprises 13 residues. Germline V gene sequence: CDR1 KGHDR, CDR2 SFDVKD. Trimming removed 0 bases from V and 10 bases from J, with 9 bases in between. The CDR3 spells CATSDLGGSEQFF. Here the CDR3 DNA reads TGTGCCACCAGTGATTTGGGCGGGTCGGAGCAGTTCTTC.

V and J are TRBV3-1 (or the pseudogene TRBV3-2) and TRBJ2-3, with 10 bases identical to TRBD2. J was trimmed by 3 bases and V by 2 bases; bases with no gene match: 5. The CDR3 has 16 amino acids. CDR1 and CDR2 from the germline V gene are LGHDT and YNNKEL (reference sequence). CDR3 DNA sequence: TGTGCCAGCAGCCAAAAGCGGGGGGGCCCGACAGATACGCAGTATTTT. Encoded protein: CASSQKRGGPTDTQYF.

This clone was observed once. This chain links TRBV19 with TRBJ1-2, with 7 bases aligning to TRBD1. V was clipped by 6 bases and J by 7 bases; unmatched bases: 14. The germline V gene has CDR1 LNHDA and CDR2 SQIVND (reference sequence). CDR3 size: 15 residues. Here the CDR3 reads CASSTRQGETVGYTF. The CDR3 region has the DNA TGTGCCAGTAGCACCCGACAGGGAGAGACGGTTGGCTACACCTTC.

This clone was picked up a small number of times. The J gene is TRBJ1-6, the V gene TRBV4-1, with D perhaps matching TRBD1 (6 bases). Between the trimmed V and J ends, which lost 1 base and 15 bases, there was a span of 19 bases. The germline V gene encodes CDR1 MGHRA and CDR2 YSYEKL. The CDR3 length is 15 residues. CDR3 coding DNA: TGCGCCAGCAGCCAAGCTAAGGGGGTCGGTAGGAACCTCCACTTT. Translation gives CASSQAKGVGRNLHF.

The chain is built from TRBV4-1 and TRBJ2-7; D is uncertain. This CDR3 comprises 13 residues. The germline V gene has CDR1 MGHRA and CDR2 YSYEKL. Trimming took off 1 base at V and 3 bases at J, with 7 bases between the two ends. The CDR3 bases are TGCGCCAGCAGCCAAGTTGACCGCTACGAGCAGTACTTC. Residues: CASSQVDRYEQYF.

The chain joins TRBV7-2 to TRBJ2-1; D ambiguous. The CDR3 contains 13 residues. The V end was cut by 6 bases, the J end by 15 bases, with 21 bases between. Germline V gives CDR1 SGHTA, CDR2 FQGNSA. DNA for the CDR3: TGTGCCAGCAGTCCCTTACCTCTATTGTATAGGTTCTTC. Translation: CASSPLPLLYRFF.

The chain is built from TRBV7-9 and TRBJ2-7; tentatively, D is TRBD2 (5 bases). Trimming cost V 4 bases and J 2 bases, with 12 bases left between them. The germline V gene has CDR1 SEHNR and CDR2 FQNEAQ (reference sequence). The CDR3 runs 14 residues. The DNA of the CDR3 is TGTGCCAGCAGCTCAGCGGACGGAACCTACGAGCAGTACTTC. It codes for CASSSADGTYEQYF.

The chain couples TRBV28 to TRBJ2-7; D gene ambiguous. CDR3 length: 11 amino acids. Germline CDR1 reads MDHEN; CDR2 reads SYDVKM. V was cut by 7 bases and J by 6 bases, with 10 bases left in between. The DNA of the CDR3 is TGTGCCAGCAATCTTTCCGGCGAGCAGTACTTC. Its translation: CASNLSGEQYF.

The chain combines TRBV5-4 with TRBJ1-6; maybe TRBD1 (5 bases). V was clipped by 5 bases and J by 7 bases, with 13 bases between them. Germline V gene sequence: CDR1 SGHNT, CDR2 YYREEE (reference sequence). The CDR3 has 14 amino acids. The CDR3 loop is CASRQLGTNSPLHF. CDR3 DNA sequence: TGTGCCAGCAGACAATTGGGGACCAATTCACCCCTCCACTTT.

The chain employs TRBV24-1 and TRBJ2-3; possible D gene TRBD2, 8 bases. Germline V gives CDR1 KGHDR, CDR2 SFDVKD. The length of the CDR3 is 17 residues. V was pared by 1 base and J by 1 base, with 14 bases between. CDR3 amino acids: CATSDFGGGTGTDTQYF. CDR3 sequence (DNA): TGTGCCACCAGTGATTTCGGCGGGGGGACAGGCACAGATACGCAGTATTTT.

This clone appeared a single time. V gene TRBV27 combines with J gene TRBJ2-3, with 13 positions matching TRBD2. Germline lookup yields CDR1 MNHEY and CDR2 SMNVEV (reference sequence). V lost 4 bases to trimming and J lost 5 bases; unmatched junction nucleotides: 15. The CDR3 length is 19 residues. CDR3: CASSSPTPGLAGEEDTQYF. The CDR3 region has the DNA TGTGCCAGCAGTTCACCAACTCCCGGACTAGCGGGGGAGGAAGATACGCAGTATTTT.

The V gene is TRBV19, the J gene TRBJ1-5, with 10 bases that match TRBD1. CDR3 size: 14 residues. V gave up 9 bases and J gave up 7 bases; unmatched junction bases: 9. Germline values: CDR1 LNHDA, CDR2 SQIVND (reference sequence). The CDR3 DNA is TGTGCCAGCTCCGACAGGGGGCTAGGGCAGCCCCAGCATTTT. Translated, it gives CASSDRGLGQPQHF. The full variable domain, rest sourced from reference TRBV19 and TRBJ1-5, is DGGITQSPKYLFRKEGQNVTLSCEQNLNHDAMYWYRQDPGQGLRLIYYSQIVNDFQKGDIAEGYSVSREKKESFPLTVTSAQKNPTAFYLCASSDRGLGQPQHFGDGTRLSIL.

The chain combines TRBV2 with TRBJ1-1; 11 nucleotides line up with TRBD1. The CDR3 is made up of 15 amino acids. The ends lost 5 bases at V and 3 bases at J; junction bases unmatched: 5. The germline gives CDR1 SNHLY, CDR2 FYNNEI. As DNA, the CDR3 is TGTGCCAGCAGTCGGACAGGGGGCCTCGACACTGAAGCTTTCTTT. Its protein product is CASSRTGGLDTEAFF. The full variable domain, in which reference TRBV2 and TRBJ1-1 provide the parts outside the CDR3, is EPEVTQTPSHQVTQMGQEVILRCVPISNHLYFYWYRQILGQKVEFLVSFYNNEISEKSEIFDDQFSVERPDGSNFTLKIRSTKLEDSAMYFCASSRTGGLDTEAFFGQGTRLTVV.

V usage is TRBV29-1 and J usage is TRBJ2-7, with 10 nucleotides matching TRBD1. Losses at the gene ends were 7 bases for V and 5 bases for J; bases not matched to a gene: 8. CDR1 SQVTM and CDR2 ANQGSEA come from the germline V gene. This CDR3 contains 13 residues. CDR3 residues: CSAQGQGFNEQYF. CDR3 DNA: TGCAGCGCGCAGGGACAGGGGTTTAACGAGCAGTACTTC.